These 10 T cell receptor beta chains share one sample of origin, sequenced in a study of T cells after yellow fever vaccination. TCRdb recomputed calls from the 5' RACE reads with MiXCR, one row per CDR3 protein. Of under 550,000 distinct CDR3 sequences listed, 21% were seen once; the top ten hold around 17%. The sequenced sample was PBMCs, obtained roughly 20 days after the first yellow fever vaccination. These receptor sequences come from a man between 18 and 35 years old who received the YFV17D yellow fever vaccine.

This clonotype was seen a handful of times. The J gene is TRBJ2-2, the V gene TRBV6-1; no definite D call. The CDR3 extends over 15 amino acids. Trimming removed 5 bases at V and 1 base at J, with 11 bases between. Germline V gives CDR1 MNHNS, CDR2 SASEGT. In DNA form, the CDR3 reads TGTGCCAGCAGTCCCGACCCCGAGAACACCGGGGAGCTGTTTTTT. Translated: CASSPDPENTGELFF.

This clonotype was seen a few times. This chain joins TRBV11-2 and TRBJ2-3; D uncertain. CDR3 size: 15 residues. Germline V gives CDR1 SGHAT, CDR2 FQNNGV. Trimming stripped 3 bases from V and 2 bases from J, with 12 bases between. In nucleotides, the CDR3 is TGTGCCAGCAGCTTTAGTAACCGAGACACAGATACGCAGTATTTT. Amino acids: CASSFSNRDTDTQYF.

The CDR3 loop is CASSSRENTEAFF. CDR3 nucleotides: TGTGCCAGCAGCTCCAGGGAGAACACTGAAGCTTTCTTT. This sequence joins TRBV12-3 or TRBV12-4 and TRBJ1-1; maybe TRBD1 (5 bases). CDR3 length: 13 amino acids. Trimming stripped 6 bases from V and 1 base from J, with 9 bases between.

The rearrangement joins TRBV6-5 to TRBJ2-7; TRBD2 aligns across 9 bases. Germline CDR1 reads MNHEY; CDR2 reads SVGAGI. The CDR3 runs to 16 residues. The trim removed 6 bases at V and 2 bases at J, leaving 11 bases unmatched. Here the CDR3 reads CASSPPPTSGPYEQYF. DNA for the CDR3: TGTGCCAGCAGCCCCCCCCCGACTAGCGGACCCTACGAGCAGTACTTC.

This clonotype was counted a few times. The rearrangement links TRBV6-2 or TRBV6-3 to TRBJ1-1; 10 bases line up with TRBD1. CDR3 length: 15 amino acids. Looked up from germline, CDR1 is MNHEY and CDR2 is SVGEGT. After removal of 6 bases from V and 5 bases from J, the junction contained 9 bases not matched to a gene. CDR3 protein: CASRRQGAPKTEAFF. For the CDR3, the DNA is TGTGCCAGCAGACGACAGGGGGCGCCGAAAACTGAAGCTTTCTTT.

This clonotype was picked up a small number of times. The chain recombines TRBV29-1 with TRBJ2-4; D may correspond to TRBD1 or TRBD2 (5 bases each). The CDR3 has 13 amino acids. The germline gives CDR1 SQVTM, CDR2 ANQGSEA. V lost 4 bases and J 0 bases, leaving 7 bases between the germline ends. The CDR3 bases are TGCAGCGTTGGGGACCTAGCCAAAAACATTCAGTACTTC. As protein: CSVGDLAKNIQYF. The full variable domain, completed using reference TRBV29-1 and TRBJ2-4, is SAVISQKPSRDICQRGTSLTIQCQVDSQVTMMFWYRQQPGQSLTLIATANQGSEATYESGFVIDKFPISRPNLTFSTLTVSNMSPEDSSIYLCSVGDLAKNIQYFGAGTRLSVL.

The genes are TRBV6-5 and TRBJ2-1; 7 positions agree with TRBD2. CDR1 MNHEY and CDR2 SVGAGI come from the germline V gene. J gave up 4 bases and V 0 bases, and 3 bases lay outside the gene matches. CDR3 length equals 15 residues. The CDR3 sequence is CASSYSGGVYNEQFF. CDR3 coding DNA: TGTGCCAGCAGTTACTCGGGGGGGGTGTACAATGAGCAGTTCTTC.

The chain couples TRBV27 to TRBJ2-1; no clear D. The CDR3 contains 12 residues. Deletions cut 6 bases from V and 10 bases from J, with 13 bases between. Germline assignment: CDR1 MNHEY and CDR2 SMNVEV (reference sequence). CDR3 DNA sequence: TGTGCCAGCAGCCCCCCCGGTTCCGAGCAGTTCTTC. This encodes CASSPPGSEQFF.

This rearrangement joins TRBV6-4 to TRBJ2-7, with 9 bases fitting TRBD1. Germline loops: CDR1 MRHNA, CDR2 SNTAGT. CDR3 size: 15 residues. Trimming took 4 bases from V and 6 from J; bases not matched to a gene: 10. CDR3 sequence reads: CASSAKGQGVGEQYF. In DNA form, the CDR3 reads TGTGCCAGCAGTGCAAAGGGACAGGGCGTAGGCGAGCAGTACTTC.

This clonotype was seen a handful of times. The gene calls are TRBV7-9 and TRBJ2-1; tentative D call: TRBD1 (5 bases). Trimming pared 2 bases from V and 9 bases from J, leaving 14 bases between. Germline CDR1 reads SEHNR; CDR2 reads FQNEAQ (reference sequence). The CDR3 length is 14 residues. Here the CDR3 reads CASSLTDTGSEQFF. CDR3 DNA: TGTGCCAGCAGCTTAACCGACACAGGATCTGAGCAGTTCTTC.